A selection of T cell receptor beta chains follows, all from one sample in a study of shared clonotypes between healthy human individuals. Some clones are missing from TCRdb's copy, which holds only in-frame ones; the method was immunoSEQ multiplex PCR. Among over 2 million clones listed, less than 95% were seen once. The specimen sequenced was naive CD4+ T cells from PBMCs. These receptors were taken from a man younger than 30 in good health. Some clones in this sample may be carry-over from other donors' samples. Both conserved end residues are part of each CDR3. A D gene is named only where the DNA matches it firmly. Some rows mark clone size as missing; the rest say once, few, many or name a class of expanded clone.

V gene: TRBV11-2; clone size: once; J gene: TRBJ2-3; D gene: TRBD2; CDR3 DNA: TGTGCCAGCAGCCCCCGGGGGGGCCACACAGATACGCAGTATTTT; CDR3 protein: CASSPRGGHTDTQYF
V gene: TRBV5-4; clone size: .; J gene: TRBJ1-2; D gene: .; CDR3 DNA: TGTGCCAGCAGCACGGACCATAACTATGGCTACACCTTC; CDR3 protein: CASSTDHNYGYTF
V gene: TRBV7-9; clone size: .; J gene: TRBJ2-7; D gene: .; CDR3 DNA: TGTGCCAGCAGCTGGGCTTATGCAGACCACGAGCAGTACTTC; CDR3 protein: CASSWAYADHEQYF
V gene: TRBV28; clone size: .; J gene: TRBJ1-5; D gene: .; CDR3 DNA: TGTGCCAGCAGTTCAGGGAGGACTCAGCCCCAGCATTTT; CDR3 protein: CASSSGRTQPQHF
V gene: TRBV10-3; clone size: .; J gene: TRBJ2-7; D gene: TRBD2; CDR3 DNA: TGTGCCACGGGGACTAGCGAGAACTACGAGCAGTACTTC; CDR3 protein: CATGTSENYEQYF
V gene: TRBV15; clone size: .; J gene: TRBJ1-1; D gene: .; CDR3 DNA: TGTGCCACCAGCAGTCGGGGGTTCGTCGCTGAAGCTTTCTTT; CDR3 protein: CATSSRGFVAEAFF
V gene: TRBV4-2; clone size: .; J gene: TRBJ1-3; D gene: .; CDR3 DNA: TGTGCCAGCAGCCAAGATGCGCGAGGGCAAACTGGAAACACCATATATTTT; CDR3 protein: CASSQDARGQTGNTIYF
V gene: TRBV7-2; clone size: .; J gene: TRBJ2-3; D gene: .; CDR3 DNA: TGTGCCAGCAGCTTCGGACAGAGAAACACAGATACGCAGTATTTT; CDR3 protein: CASSFGQRNTDTQYF
V gene: TRBV5-4; clone size: .; J gene: TRBJ1-3; D gene: .; CDR3 DNA: TGTGCCAGCAGCTTGGGGGGCATCTCTGGAAACACCATATATTTT; CDR3 protein: CASSLGGISGNTIYF
V gene: TRBV20-1; clone size: .; J gene: TRBJ2-7; D gene: .; CDR3 DNA: TGCAGTGCCGTGGCCTACGAGCAGTACTTC; CDR3 protein: CSAVAYEQYF
V gene: TRBV18; clone size: .; J gene: TRBJ2-5; D gene: TRBD1; CDR3 DNA: TGTGCCAGCTCACCGGGGACAGACCAAGAGACCCAGTACTTC; CDR3 protein: CASSPGTDQETQYF
V gene: TRBV28; clone size: .; J gene: TRBJ1-1; D gene: .; CDR3 DNA: TGTGCCAGCAGTCCCCGAGGACGGACGATGAACACTGAAGCTTTCTTT; CDR3 protein: CASSPRGRTMNTEAFF
V gene: TRBV9; clone size: .; J gene: TRBJ1-3; D gene: .; CDR3 DNA: TGTGCCAGCAGCGTCGAAGGCCCTGGAAACACCATATATTTT; CDR3 protein: CASSVEGPGNTIYF
V gene: TRBV6-1; clone size: .; J gene: TRBJ2-2; D gene: .; CDR3 DNA: TGTGCCAGCAGTGAAGATGGGTGGGGGGGCTTCACCGGGGAGCTGTTTTTT; CDR3 protein: CASSEDGWGGFTGELFF
V gene: TRBV7-6; clone size: .; J gene: TRBJ2-7; D gene: .; CDR3 DNA: TGTGCCAGCAGCCAGCCAGGCAGACCCTACGAGCAGTACTTC; CDR3 protein: CASSQPGRPYEQYF
V gene: TRBV4-2; clone size: .; J gene: TRBJ1-1; D gene: .; CDR3 DNA: TGTGCCAGCAGCCAAGATGGACATGAAGCTTTCTTT; CDR3 protein: CASSQDGHEAFF
V gene: TRBV4-3; clone size: .; J gene: TRBJ2-7; D gene: TRBD1; CDR3 DNA: TGCGCCAGCAGCCCCGGGACAGCAGGTTACGAGCAGTACTTC; CDR3 protein: CASSPGTAGYEQYF
V gene: TRBV5-4; clone size: .; J gene: TRBJ1-5; D gene: TRBD1; CDR3 DNA: TGTGCCAGCAGCTTGAACACAGGGGATGGCAATCAGCCCCAGCATTTT; CDR3 protein: CASSLNTGDGNQPQHF
V gene: TRBV7-3; clone size: .; J gene: TRBJ2-2; D gene: TRBD1; CDR3 DNA: TGTGCCAGCAGCTTCAACAGGGGGAACACCGGGGAGCTGTTTTTT; CDR3 protein: CASSFNRGNTGELFF
V gene: TRBV21-1; clone size: .; J gene: TRBJ1-2; D gene: .; CDR3 DNA: TGTGCCAGCAGCAAAGAAGGGGCCAGGGCTAACTATGGCTACACCTTC; CDR3 protein: CASSKEGARANYGYTF
V gene: TRBV5-6; clone size: .; J gene: TRBJ2-2; D gene: .; CDR3 DNA: TGTGCCAGCACTCATGGAGGATTGGGCAGGCCCGGCACCGGGGAGCTGTTTTTT; CDR3 protein: CASTHGGLGRPGTGELFF
V gene: TRBV9; clone size: .; J gene: TRBJ1-2; D gene: .; CDR3 DNA: TGTGCCAGCAGCCCGAGTTTACAAGGACAAAAATATGGCTACACCTTC; CDR3 protein: CASSPSLQGQKYGYTF
V gene: TRBV28; clone size: .; J gene: TRBJ1-5; D gene: .; CDR3 DNA: TGTGCCAGCAGTTTGCCTGGACGGTTCAATCAGCCCCAGCATTTT; CDR3 protein: CASSLPGRFNQPQHF
V gene: TRBV19; clone size: few; J gene: TRBJ2-4; D gene: TRBD2; CDR3 DNA: TGTGCCAGTAGTCCCCGGACTAGCGGGAGGGCCGGCATTCAGTACTTC; CDR3 protein: CASSPRTSGRAGIQYF
V gene: TRBV4-2; clone size: .; J gene: TRBJ2-2; D gene: TRBD2; CDR3 DNA: TGTGCCAGCAGCCAAGTCCCCGCGGGAGCCAACACCGGGGAGCTGTTTTTT; CDR3 protein: CASSQVPAGANTGELFF
V gene: TRBV7-2; clone size: .; J gene: TRBJ2-5; D gene: TRBD1; CDR3 DNA: TGTGCCAGCAGCTTACCAGGGGGCCGGGAGACCCAGTACTTC; CDR3 protein: CASSLPGGRETQYF
V gene: TRBV11-2; clone size: .; J gene: TRBJ2-7; D gene: .; CDR3 DNA: TGTGCCAGCAGCTTAGTGTTGTCGGAGGGAACGGGTTCCTACGAGCAGTACTTC; CDR3 protein: CASSLVLSEGTGSYEQYF
V gene: TRBV9; clone size: .; J gene: TRBJ1-5; D gene: .; CDR3 DNA: TGTGCCAGCAGCGTAGGGGGTTATAGCAATCAGCCCCAGCATTTT; CDR3 protein: CASSVGGYSNQPQHF
V gene: TRBV6-5; clone size: .; J gene: TRBJ1-6; D gene: .; CDR3 DNA: TGTGCCAGCAGGGTAGGACGGGATAATTCACCCCTCCACTTT; CDR3 protein: CASRVGRDNSPLHF
V gene: TRBV7-9; clone size: .; J gene: TRBJ2-7; D gene: .; CDR3 DNA: TGTGCCAGCAGCTTAGCAGGGGCCGCATCCTACGAGCAGTACTTC; CDR3 protein: CASSLAGAASYEQYF
V gene: TRBV5-1; clone size: .; J gene: TRBJ2-3; D gene: TRBD2; CDR3 DNA: TGCGCCAGCAGGCAACTAGCGGGAGGAGGAGATACGCAGTATTTT; CDR3 protein: CASRQLAGGGDTQYF
V gene: TRBV4-1; clone size: .; J gene: TRBJ2-2; D gene: .; CDR3 DNA: TGCGCCAGCAGCCAAGTACATAGGCAGGGTGAGGGCGGGGAGCTGTTTTTT; CDR3 protein: CASSQVHRQGEGGELFF
V gene: TRBV28; clone size: .; J gene: TRBJ1-5; D gene: .; CDR3 DNA: TGTGCCAGCAGTACCTCGGCCCAGCCCCAGCATTTT; CDR3 protein: CASSTSAQPQHF
V gene: TRBV2; clone size: .; J gene: TRBJ2-7; D gene: TRBD1; CDR3 DNA: TGTGCCAGCAGTGAGTCCGGGACAGGCCTCTACGAGCAGTACTTC; CDR3 protein: CASSESGTGLYEQYF
V gene: TRBV7-3; clone size: .; J gene: TRBJ2-3; D gene: TRBD1; CDR3 DNA: TGTGCCAGCAGCTTCGGACAGGGTGATACGCAGTATTTT; CDR3 protein: CASSFGQGDTQYF
V gene: TRBV28; clone size: .; J gene: TRBJ1-1; D gene: .; CDR3 DNA: TGTGCCAGCAGTTTAGTGCACTTGAACACTGAAGCTTTCTTT; CDR3 protein: CASSLVHLNTEAFF
V gene: TRBV28; clone size: .; J gene: TRBJ2-7; D gene: .; CDR3 DNA: TGTGCCAGCAGTTTGGTAGGGTCCGAGCAGTACTTC; CDR3 protein: CASSLVGSEQYF
V gene: TRBV25-1; clone size: .; J gene: TRBJ2-3; D gene: .; CDR3 DNA: TGTGCCAGCAGTGCGATTAGCTCAGATACGCAGTATTTT; CDR3 protein: CASSAISSDTQYF
V gene: TRBV18; clone size: few; J gene: TRBJ1-2; D gene: .; CDR3 DNA: TGTGCCAGCTCACCCTCCACAGGGTACTACACCTTC; CDR3 protein: CASSPSTGYYTF
V gene: TRBV7-9; clone size: .; J gene: TRBJ2-3; D gene: .; CDR3 DNA: TGTGCCAGCAGATACCCGGGCGGCGGGCTCACAGATACGCAGTATTTT; CDR3 protein: CASRYPGGGLTDTQYF
V gene: TRBV2; clone size: .; J gene: TRBJ1-3; D gene: .; CDR3 DNA: TGTGCCAGCAGGGACTTGGCGGGGGGGAGCTCTGGAAACACCATATATTTT; CDR3 protein: CASRDLAGGSSGNTIYF